The rows below give T cell receptor beta chains drawn from one sample of a study of HIV-infected children after antiretroviral therapy interruption. TCRdb used MiXCR to reprocess the 3' RACE reads, holding one entry per CDR3 protein. This sample has 40,000 or so distinct CDR3 sequences, with over 6.5% found just once. The starting material was CD45RA+ CD4+ T cells from PBMCs, pooled from several time points, obtained from a donor given antiretroviral therapy, either interrupted or continuous. The receptors come from a pool of human donors with HIV. Both conserved end residues are part of each CDR3.

TRBV23-1	CASSPDRSTDTQYF
TRBV24-1	CATSDPSGTTYNEQFF
TRBV7-2	CASSSQGLAKNIQYF
TRBV9	CASSVESGTDTQYF
TRBV6-5	CASSQGLAGGPLDTQYF
TRBV7-2	CASSYEELNTEAFF
TRBV12-3/TRBV12-4	CASSLRGRTEAFF
TRBV7-2	CASSQRADNSPLHF
TRBV7-9	CASSRTEDNSPLHF
TRBV19	CASNPTDSRGTGELFF
TRBV24-1	CATSDSWTSNEQFF
TRBV7-4	CASSHDWGSQNTLYF
TRBV12-3/TRBV12-4	CASSLDKEGSQNTLYF
TRBV4-1	CASSQDSGTANTGELFF
TRBV27	CASSLRGNEQFF
TRBV2	CASSATGRRSTDTQYF
TRBV6-6	CASGPGTGYEQYF
TRBV7-8	CASSLGTPLLSGVNEQFF
TRBV5-1	CASEGGRTDTQYF
TRBV5-6	CASSKNAGYQETQYF
TRBV5-1	CASSLAGSDTQYF
TRBV5-1	CASSYVTGVNIQYF
TRBV7-2	CASSLAPRPNYEQYF
TRBV29-1	CSGNSGTKTQYF
TRBV11-2	CASSFPGGPGANVLTF
TRBV13	CASSHRDTQYF
TRBV20-1	CSAPERSMNYGYTF
TRBV7-8	CASSPKLWEKLFF
TRBV5-1	CASSLLRSSAQETQYF
TRBV7-3	CASSPPLGLGIENEQFF
TRBV6-2/TRBV6-3	CASREISNYGYTF
TRBV5-5	CASSLVQANQPQHF
TRBV6-1	CASIVRSRETQYF
TRBV6-6	CASSYGTADYGYTF
TRBV5-1	CASRDPQETQYF
TRBV29-1	CSVRGQGKEQPQHF
TRBV25-1	CASSEFSHPSTDTQYF
TRBV7-8	CASSLVWDTQYF
TRBV27	CASRTGGTGTGELFF
TRBV6-6	CASGDAEGNTEVFF